The 4 T cell receptor beta chains in this list originate from one sample, sequenced in a study of early T cells in non-severe SARS-CoV-2 infection. In TCRdb, the 5' RACE reads were re-called with MiXCR into one record per CDR3 protein. The sample carries about 61,000 distinct CDR3 sequences, about 12% recorded once. The material was whole blood, obtained at baseline. All receptors derive from an adult who was a healthcare worker with PCR-confirmed SARS-CoV-2 infection or an uninfected control (not recorded which). The donor label of this sample is uncertain.

This chain uses TRBV5-4 with TRBJ1-4; 11 nucleotides agree with TRBD1. The J segment lost 6 bases and the V segment lost 4 bases, leaving 2 bases of the junction unmatched. The CDR3 length is 14 residues. The germline V gene encodes CDR1 SGHNT and CDR2 YYREEE (reference sequence). The CDR3 region has the DNA TGTGCCAGCAGCCGGGACAGGGGGGATGAAAAACTGTTTTTT. Translation gives CASSRDRGDEKLFF.

Only a few counts were recorded for this clonotype. The chain is built from TRBV7-9 and TRBJ2-3, with no clear D. Germline V gene lookup returns CDR1 SEHNR and CDR2 FQNEAQ (reference sequence). Trimming left V 1 base short and J 2 bases short, with 10 bases between. There are 15 residues in the CDR3. CDR3 DNA sequence: TGTGCCAGCAGCTTAGTCCCGAGTGTCACAGATACGCAGTATTTT. Amino acids: CASSLVPSVTDTQYF.

This clonotype was seen a handful of times. The rearrangement links TRBV3-1 to TRBJ1-2; perhaps TRBD1 as D (5 bases). The ends were cut back, 1 base at V and 0 bases at J, with 12 bases in the middle. This CDR3 spans 16 amino acids. Per the germline V gene, CDR1 is LGHDT and CDR2 is YNNKEL (reference sequence). For the CDR3, the DNA is TGTGCCAGCAGCCAAGTCGACAGAGCATCTAACTATGGCTACACCTTC. Amino acid sequence: CASSQVDRASNYGYTF.

The rearrangement joins TRBV10-3 to TRBJ2-5; a possible D gene is TRBD2 (6 bases). V was trimmed by 2 bases and J by 5 bases, leaving 12 bases between them. CDR3 length: 14 amino acids. Looked up from germline, CDR1 is ENHRY and CDR2 is SYGVKD. CDR3 loop: CAISETGETETQYF. The CDR3 DNA reads as TGTGCCATCAGTGAGACGGGAGAAACGGAGACCCAGTACTTC.